This T cell receptor beta chain was observed in a study of blood T cells in healthy people across ages. In regard to this clonotype: What it binds is unknown.

Then a second PCR, running about 6 to 11 cycles, was carried out with a sample-barcoded 5' primer and a J-beta primer mix. Each of the cDNA molecules was tagged by a template-switch adaptor with 12 random nucleotides. In TCRdb, the 5' RACE reads were re-called with MiXCR into one record per CDR3 protein. The data contain more than 650,000 distinct CDR3 sequences, 53% of them singletons. The study, taken as a whole, reports: The recorded TCR beta diversity per million T cells decreased in a roughly linear manner with age.

The sequence derives from an older man in good health. Sequenced: blood.

CDR3 sequence: CASSFRVSEGNEQFF. In DNA, the CDR3 is TGCGCCAGCAGCTTCCGGGTATCAGAAGGCAATGAGCAGTTCTTC. The chain combines TRBV5-1 with TRBJ2-1; D gene uncertain. The CDR3 spans 15 residues. Germline V gene sequence: CDR1 SGHRS, CDR2 YFSETQ. The V gene lost 2 bases and the J gene lost 6 bases, with 15 bases spanning the gap.